Below are 32 T cell receptor beta chains sequenced from a single sample in a study of blood T cells in healthy people across ages. With a J-beta primer mix and a sample-barcoded 5' primer, a second PCR ran roughly 6 to 11 cycles. One entry per CDR3 protein, called by TCRdb with MiXCR from the 5' RACE reads. The repertoire consists of some 1.5 million distinct CDR3 sequences, with approximately 28% occurring once and the leading ten covering less than 9.5%. Sequenced sample: blood. The receptors were sampled from a woman aged 30 to 39 in good health.

This clonotype was seen a few times. The rearrangement links TRBV5-1 to TRBJ2-1; 11 bases line up with TRBD2. Germline V gene data show CDR1 as SGHRS and CDR2 as YFSETQ. The CDR3 extends over 16 amino acids. V shed 10 bases, J shed 1 base, and the junction held 10 bases outside the gene matches. Here the CDR3 reads CAGTTSGRGSYNEQFF. In DNA, the CDR3 is TGCGCCGGCACAACTAGCGGGAGAGGATCCTACAATGAGCAGTTCTTC.

J is TRBJ2-1 and V is TRBV6-2 or TRBV6-3; TRBD1 or TRBD2 may be the D gene (5 bases each). V was pared by 5 bases and J by 7 bases, with 21 bases between. This CDR3 contains 16 residues. Germline loops: CDR1 MNHEY, CDR2 SVGEGT. The CDR3 DNA reads TGTGCCAGCAGTGACCTCGGGGCTAGGCGGGTGAATGAGCAGTTCTTC. Translation gives CASSDLGARRVNEQFF.

This rearrangement joins TRBV20-1 to TRBJ1-1; TRBD1 is a possible D gene (6 bases). The germline V gene encodes CDR1 DFQATT and CDR2 SNEGSKA (reference sequence). The CDR3 is made up of 12 amino acids. Trimming removed 0 bases from V and 12 bases from J, with 14 bases in between. The CDR3 spells CSARDTGGATFF. As DNA, the CDR3 is TGCAGTGCTAGAGATACGGGGGGCGCAACTTTCTTT.

The rearrangement uses TRBV9 and TRBJ2-1, with D tentatively TRBD2 (5 bases). V was shortened by 3 bases and J by 0 bases, with 10 bases between the two germline ends. CDR3 length: 15 residues. In germline, CDR1 is SGDLS, CDR2 YYNGEE. The CDR3 DNA sequence: TGTGCCAGCAGCGGAGCGGAGAGCTCCTACAATGAGCAGTTCTTC. Its translation is CASSGAESSYNEQFF.

This clonotype was detected ten times or more. The V gene is TRBV7-9, the J gene TRBJ2-7; a possible D gene is TRBD2 (6 bases). Germline lookup yields CDR1 SEHNR and CDR2 FQNEAQ (reference sequence). Trimming stripped 4 bases from V and 3 bases from J, with 16 bases between. The CDR3 totals 15 residues. CDR3 region: CASSSAGQLRYEQYF. CDR3 coding DNA: TGTGCCAGCAGCTCTGCGGGGCAGTTACGCTACGAGCAGTACTTC.

The chain employs TRBV2 and TRBJ2-3; possibly TRBD1 for D (6 bases). This CDR3 has 15 amino acids. Germline CDR1 reads SNHLY; CDR2 reads FYNNEI. V lost 3 bases and J lost 4, with 14 bases in between. CDR3 nucleotide sequence: TGTGCCAGCAGTGAGGACAGAGTAAGCGCAGATACGCAGTATTTT. Translating gives CASSEDRVSADTQYF.

This chain connects TRBV6-5 to TRBJ2-7; D is uncertain. The CDR3 totals 14 residues. Germline CDR1 MNHEY, CDR2 SVGAGI. V was trimmed by 0 bases and J by 7 bases, leaving 13 bases between them. The CDR3 coding sequence is TGTGCCAGCAGTTACTCGTACGGTGAGGATGAGCAGTACTTC. Protein product: CASSYSYGEDEQYF.

V is TRBV12-3 or TRBV12-4 and J is TRBJ2-7, with a weak D call TRBD1 (5 bases). There are 13 residues in the CDR3. Trimming cost V 7 bases and J 3 bases, with 13 bases left between them. CDR3 region: CASTRTPGYEQYF. The CDR3 nucleotides are TGTGCCAGCACTCGGACACCCGGCTACGAGCAGTACTTC.

The rearrangement uses TRBV5-1 and TRBJ2-1, with a weak D call TRBD2 (6 bases). The CDR3 is 15 residues long. V was clipped by 3 bases and J by 0 bases, with 10 bases between them. Germline V gene lookup returns CDR1 SGHRS and CDR2 YFSETQ. Here the CDR3 DNA reads TGCGCCAGCAGCTGGGGGACTCTCTCCTACAATGAGCAGTTCTTC. The encoded protein is CASSWGTLSYNEQFF.

CDR3 sequence: CATRLSSYNEQYF. The CDR3 nucleotides read TGTGCCACCCGGCTGAGCTCCTACAATGAGCAGTACTTC. The V call is TRBV12-3 or TRBV12-4, the J call TRBJ2-1, with D unresolved. The J call may be mistaken, given a closer DNA end match to TRBJ2-7. This CDR3 contains 13 residues.

This clonotype was found many times. J is TRBJ1-2 and V is TRBV20-1, with D perhaps matching TRBD1 (5 bases). The germline V gene has CDR1 DFQATT and CDR2 SNEGSKA (reference sequence). V was clipped by 6 bases and J by 3 bases, with 14 bases between them. This CDR3 spans 13 amino acids. The CDR3 region is CSAQVGGDYGYTF. The DNA of the CDR3 is TGCAGTGCCCAAGTGGGGGGGGACTATGGCTACACCTTC.

This clonotype has more than one count but fewer than ten. V usage is TRBV14 and J usage is TRBJ2-1, with TRBD1 matching 7 bases. Germline CDR1 and CDR2: SGHDN and FVKESK. This CDR3 has 17 amino acids. With 1 base clipped from V and 2 bases from J, the junction kept 8 bases outside the gene matches. This CDR3 reads CASSQVGTATPYNEQFF. In DNA, the CDR3 is TGTGCCAGCAGCCAAGTAGGGACAGCAACCCCCTACAATGAGCAGTTCTTC.

This clonotype was counted a few times. J is TRBJ2-1 and V is TRBV27; D unclear. Trimming cost V 8 bases and J 4 bases, with 6 bases left between them. This CDR3 has 11 amino acids. CDR1 and CDR2 from the germline V gene are MNHEY and SMNVEV (reference sequence). The CDR3 nucleotides read TGTGCCAGCGGAATATACAATGAGCAGTTCTTC. Its protein product is CASGIYNEQFF.

This clonotype was found a few times. V gene TRBV28 combines with J gene TRBJ2-4, with D tentatively TRBD1 (5 bases). The V end was cut by 7 bases, the J end by 8 bases, with 18 bases between. This CDR3 has 14 amino acids. Germline CDR1 MDHEN, CDR2 SYDVKM. The CDR3 loop reads CASMLQWGRDIQYF. The DNA for the CDR3 is TGTGCCAGCATGCTTCAGTGGGGCCGGGACATTCAGTACTTC. Complete variable domain (other parts from reference TRBV28 and TRBJ2-4): DVKVTQSSRYLVKRTGEKVFLECVQDMDHENMFWYRQDPGLGLRLIYFSYDVKMKEKGDIPEGYSVSREKKERFSLILESASTNQTSMYLCASMLQWGRDIQYFGAGTRLSVL.

Many counts were recorded for this clonotype. This chain connects TRBV12-3 or TRBV12-4 to TRBJ2-5, with 8 bases identical to TRBD1. V shed 3 bases, J shed 5 bases, and the junction held 2 bases outside the gene matches. The CDR3 totals 13 residues. The CDR3 loop reads CASSFDRGETQYF. In DNA, the CDR3 is TGTGCCAGCAGTTTCGACAGGGGCGAGACCCAGTACTTC.

The V and J genes are TRBV21-1 and TRBJ2-1; whether TRBD1, the table's D call, matches the DNA was not checked. TRBV21-1 is a documented pseudogene. The CDR3 has 18 amino acids. CDR3 region: CASTSPLKCVRGKETQFF. As DNA, the CDR3 is TGTGCCAGCACCTCCCCCCTCAAGTGTGTGAGGGGGAAAGAGACCCAGTTCTTC.

In its sample, this clonotype was seen many times. The chain combines TRBV7-2 with TRBJ2-6; unclear D gene. V lost 3 bases to trimming and J lost 2 bases, with 11 bases between them. There are 16 residues in the CDR3. The germline V gene encodes CDR1 SGHTA and CDR2 FQGNSA. The CDR3 sequence is CASSLARATGANVLTF. For the CDR3, the DNA is TGTGCCAGCAGCTTGGCTAGGGCAACTGGGGCCAACGTCCTGACTTTC.

This clonotype was seen a few times. This chain uses TRBV6-5 with TRBJ1-4; D is possibly TRBD1 (6 bases). Deletions cut 6 bases from V and 2 bases from J, with 13 bases between. In germline, CDR1 is MNHEY, CDR2 SVGAGI. The CDR3 runs 15 residues. The CDR3 region has the DNA TGTGCCAGCAGACCTCCGAGGGGGACTAATGAAAAACTGTTTTTT. This sequence encodes CASRPPRGTNEKLFF.

The V gene is TRBV25-1, the J gene TRBJ2-5; 7 nucleotides agree with TRBD2. The CDR3 loop spans 15 amino acids. The germline V gene encodes CDR1 MGHDK and CDR2 SYGVNS. Trimming removed 1 base from V and 4 bases from J; junction bases left unmatched: 6. The CDR3 loop is CASSEWGGRRETQYF. DNA for the CDR3: TGTGCCAGCAGTGAATGGGGCGGGAGAAGAGAGACCCAGTACTTC.

V usage is TRBV15 and J usage is TRBJ2-3; D may be TRBD1 (5 bases). Germline V gene sequence: CDR1 LNHNV, CDR2 YYDKDF (reference sequence). The V gene lost 6 bases and the J gene lost 2 bases, with 21 bases spanning the gap. The CDR3 contains 17 residues. The CDR3 DNA follows: TGTGCCACCAGGGGCGACCGTGGGGCAGGCTTCACAGATACGCAGTATTTT. This encodes CATRGDRGAGFTDTQYF. The complete variable domain, with remaining parts taken from reference TRBV15 and TRBJ2-3, reads DAMVIQNPRYQVTQFGKPVTLSCSQTLNHNVMYWYQQKSSQAPKLLFHYYDKDFNNEADTPDNFQSRRPNTSFCFLDIRSPGLGDTAMYLCATRGDRGAGFTDTQYFGPGTRLTVL.

This clonotype occurred a few times. The chain carries TRBV20-1 and TRBJ2-1; 10 nucleotides match TRBD2. Germline V gene sequence: CDR1 DFQATT, CDR2 SNEGSKA (reference sequence). The CDR3 length is 15 residues. J was trimmed by 9 bases and V by 5 bases; bases with no gene match: 13. CDR3 loop: CSARLAGARRSEQFF. CDR3 sequence (DNA): TGCAGTGCTCGCCTAGCGGGAGCTCGTCGTAGTGAGCAGTTCTTC.

The CDR3 DNA sequence: TGCAGTACCCTTGGAACAGGAACTAGGGACTACGAGCAGTACTTC. Protein product: CSTLGTGTRDYEQYF. The chain recombines TRBV20-1 with TRBJ2-7; D could derive from TRBD1 or TRBD2 (5 bases each). CDR1 DFQATT and CDR2 SNEGSKA come from the germline V gene (reference sequence). V gave up 8 bases and J gave up 3 bases, with 23 bases separating them. The CDR3 is 15 amino acids.

In this sample, this clonotype turned up a few times. The chain is built from TRBV7-2 and TRBJ2-3; D might be TRBD1 or TRBD2, each matching 5 bases. The CDR3 runs 14 residues. Germline V gives CDR1 SGHTA, CDR2 FQGNSA. V was clipped by 5 bases and J by 0 bases, with 9 bases between them. The CDR3 region has the DNA TGTGCCAGCAGCATGGGACCTAGCACAGATACGCAGTATTTT. Amino acid sequence: CASSMGPSTDTQYF. Complete variable domain (other parts from reference TRBV7-2 and TRBJ2-3): GAGVSQSPSNKVTEKGKDVELRCDPISGHTALYWYRQSLGQGLEFLIYFQGNSAPDKSGLPSDRFSAERTGGSVSTLTIQRTQQEDSAVYLCASSMGPSTDTQYFGPGTRLTVL.

V is TRBV6-7 and J is TRBJ2-1; possible D gene TRBD1, 6 bases. TRBV6-7 is an ORF, and what it does is uncertain. Trimming removed 8 bases from V and 9 bases from J, with 26 bases in between. The CDR3 totals 16 residues. CDR3 sequence reads: CASGLIRDNLGSEQFF. Written as DNA, the CDR3 is TGTGCCAGCGGCCTCATCCGGGACAATCTGGGGAGTGAGCAGTTCTTC.

The chain joins TRBV10-3 to TRBJ2-1; D is possibly TRBD1 (5 bases). Trimming removed 4 bases from V and 0 bases from J, with 25 bases in between. Germline V gene data show CDR1 as ENHRY and CDR2 as SYGVKD. The CDR3 is 20 residues long. The CDR3: CAISGSQNGIGAPSYNEQFF. The CDR3 DNA follows: TGTGCCATCAGTGGCTCACAAAATGGGATAGGGGCACCCTCCTACAATGAGCAGTTCTTC.

This clonotype was seen repeatedly, ten times or more. The chain is built from TRBV29-1 and TRBJ2-7; the match to TRBD1 covers 9 bases. CDR1 SQVTM and CDR2 ANQGSEA come from the germline V gene. The V segment lost 6 bases and the J segment 5 bases; nucleotides outside the gene matches: 11. The CDR3 consists of 14 residues. This CDR3 is CSVAGTGSFDEQYF. The CDR3 nucleotides are TGCAGCGTCGCCGGGACAGGGAGTTTTGACGAGCAGTACTTC.

This chain uses TRBV29-1 with TRBJ1-6; 9 nucleotides line up with TRBD1. This CDR3 has 15 amino acids. Unmatched junction bases numbered 9, after V lost 6 bases and J lost 6 bases. Germline V gene sequence: CDR1 SQVTM, CDR2 ANQGSEA. CDR3 DNA sequence: TGCAGCGTGGATACAGGGGGCGCGATTAATTCACCCCTCCACTTT. Encoded protein: CSVDTGGAINSPLHF.

This clonotype occurred once. The V and J genes are TRBV29-1 and TRBJ1-2; the D is unclear. Germline V gene sequence: CDR1 SQVTM, CDR2 ANQGSEA. The V end was cut by 4 bases, the J end by 4 bases, with 13 bases between. The CDR3 is made up of 13 amino acids. The CDR3 nucleotides are TGCAGCGTTGCGCGCTCGCTAGGCTATGGCTACACCTTC. It codes for CSVARSLGYGYTF.

This clonotype has a handful of counts. The junction shows a germline mismatch at one end, possibly a read error. The chain is built from TRBV27 and TRBJ1-5; D gene unclear. The length of the CDR3 is 13 residues. Per the germline V gene, CDR1 is MNHEY and CDR2 is SMNVEV (reference sequence). CDR3 protein: CAGRLYSNQPQHF. CDR3 nucleotides: TGTGCCGGCAGACTTTATAGCAATCAGCCCCAGCATTTT.

This sequence joins TRBV7-9 and TRBJ1-2; a possible D gene is TRBD1 (6 bases). V lost 7 bases and J 0 bases, leaving 18 bases between the germline ends. In germline, CDR1 is SEHNR, CDR2 FQNEAQ (reference sequence). The CDR3 covers 16 residues. CDR3 residues: CASNPSLGGPNYGYTF. The CDR3 DNA reads as TGTGCCAGCAACCCGTCATTAGGGGGGCCTAACTATGGCTACACCTTC.

The chain is built from TRBV28 and TRBJ2-7, with D unresolved. CDR1 is MDHEN, CDR2 SYDVKM, per germline. The germline V and J ends were trimmed by 4 bases and 4 bases, with 14 bases remaining between them. The CDR3 covers 14 residues. CDR3 nucleotide sequence: TGTGCCAGCAGTTCCCCGTACGTCGGGTACGAGCAGTACTTC. It codes for CASSSPYVGYEQYF.

Comment on this clonotype: An end of the junction does not agree with germline; a read error may underlie this. V gene TRBV6-2 or TRBV6-3 combines with J gene TRBJ2-1; D not resolved. CDR1 MNHEY and CDR2 SVGEGT come from the germline V gene. CDR3 length equals 17 residues. The CDR3 loop is CASIYGRSLQSYNEQFF. The CDR3 DNA reads TGTGCCAGCATTTACGGTCGCAGCCTCCAATCCTACAATGAGCAGTTCTTC.